The T cell receptor (beta chain) under discussion was sequenced for a study of chemoradiotherapy in HPV16-positive cancers. Over chemoradiotherapy, repertoires were sampled more than once. V was pared by 1 base and J by 10 bases, with 9 bases between. The germline V gene encodes CDR1 SGHRS and CDR2 YFSETQ. The CDR3 totals 12 residues. Note on this clone: The antigen remains undetermined.

Using immunoSEQ multiplex PCR, the repertoire was profiled, and TCRdb retains in-frame clones only, with some absent. This sample has around 7,000 clones; 82% occur once, and the top ten carry 5% to 7%. Study outcomes and limitations: Better recurrence-free survival went with HPV-responsive T-cell expansion in HPV16-positive patients. During treatment, candidate HPV-specific clones and E7-related motifs expanded in tumor. The functional HPV-specific definition rests on just a couple of HPV16-positive patients.

This sample comprised tumor tissue, obtained from a patient who underwent chemoradiotherapy. The sequence came from a human donor with HPV-associated anogenital cancer. The chain recombines TRBV5-1 with TRBJ2-1; possible D gene TRBD1, 5 bases. The CDR3 DNA follows: TGCGCCAGCAGCTTGCAAACAGGAGAGCAGTTCTTC. Its translation: CASSLQTGEQFF.